The present entry profiles one T cell receptor (beta chain) with its context. Its matching antigen is unknown. Naive CD8 populations comprised CD45RO-negative cells positively selected for CCR7, excluding terminally differentiated effector memory CD45RA+ cells. This sample was taken from a study of shared clonotypes between healthy human individuals. Across the whole study: Per donor, CD8 memory used one plate, CD8 naive used two, CD4 memory used three and CD4 naive used three.

The repertoire was sequenced with immunoSEQ multiplex PCR; TCRdb's copy has only in-frame clones and lacks some. The table has some 800,000 clones, 80% to 95% seen once. Study-level findings and limits: Enrolling few donors narrowed the genetic and exposure-history diversity that was represented. Several donors held roughly 5% of naive CD4 clonotypes in common. The sole specimen, blood, was sampled, and tissue repertoires likely differ.

Material: naive CD8+ T cells sorted from blood. The sequence came from a man aged 25 to 40 in good health.

The DNA of the CDR3 is TGTGCCAGCAGTTTACTACTAGCGGGAGGGTTAGATACGCAGTATTTT. Protein: CASSLLLAGGLDTQYF. The genes are TRBV27 and TRBJ2-3; TRBD2 matches at 13 bases. Germline V gene lookup returns CDR1 MNHEY and CDR2 SMNVEV (reference sequence). J was trimmed by 5 bases and V by 2 bases; bases with no gene match: 4. CDR3 length: 16 residues.